Shown below are 10 T cell receptor beta chains from a single sample sequenced in a study of blood T cell repertoires in COVID-19 (dated by TCRdb to about 2020). Receptor amplification or capture employed the immunoSEQ multiplex PCR assay. This is the immuneACCESS table as TCRdb keeps it, with only in-frame sequences that have V and J called. A part of the clones is gone; compared with another copy, unresolved V genes explain less than half, and the rest is unexplained. Across this sample there are under 250,000 clones, with just over 85% seen only once. The ten top clones hold around 1.5% of the sample. The sample taken for sequencing was peripheral blood. These receptors were collected from an elderly man with acute or convalescent COVID-19.

The CDR3 DNA reads as TGTGCCAGCAGTCAGCCTCGGGACAGGGGGCAGCCCTACGAGCAGTACTTC. It is translated as CASSQPRDRGQPYEQYF. The chain employs TRBV6-6 and TRBJ2-7; 12 nucleotides match TRBD1. CDR1 and CDR2 from the germline V gene are MNHNY and SVGAGI (reference sequence). The CDR3 loop spans 17 amino acids. J was trimmed by 2 bases and V by 5 bases; bases with no gene match: 10.

V and J are TRBV12-3 or TRBV12-4 and TRBJ2-1; 12 bases are shared with TRBD2. V gave up 5 bases and J gave up 12 bases; unmatched junction bases: 5. The CDR3 is 13 amino acids. The CDR3 sequence is CASSPSGRARQFF. In nucleotides, the CDR3 is TGTGCCAGCAGTCCTAGCGGGAGGGCCCGGCAGTTCTTC.

This clone has a single count. The V gene is TRBV5-1, the J gene TRBJ1-2; a weak D match, TRBD1 (5 bases). V was trimmed by 0 bases and J by 5 bases, leaving 14 bases between them. CDR1 is SGHRS and CDR2 is YFSETQ in the germline V gene. The CDR3 covers 15 residues. The CDR3 nucleotides are TGCGCCAGCAGCTTGGACGGGGGGTATCCGTATGGCTACACCTTC. Translation gives CASSLDGGYPYGYTF.

This clone was recorded once. The genes are TRBV5-6 and TRBJ1-5; a weak D match, TRBD1 (5 bases). Germline V gives CDR1 SGHDT, CDR2 YYEEEE. Trimming shortened V by 4 bases and J by 0 bases, and 11 bases separated the two germline ends. This CDR3 contains 15 residues. CDR3 sequence (DNA): TGTGCCAGCAGCCCCTGGGGACTTAGCAATCAGCCCCAGCATTTT. The encoded protein is CASSPWGLSNQPQHF.

The chain joins TRBV18 to TRBJ1-5; D gene ambiguous. Germline V gene data show CDR1 as KGHSH and CDR2 as LQKENI. This CDR3 spans 15 amino acids. V dropped 3 bases and J dropped 0 bases, with 9 bases sitting between them. The DNA of the CDR3 is TGTGCCAGCTCACCGACGACTTATAGCAATCAGCCCCAGCATTTT. It specifies CASSPTTYSNQPQHF.

This clone was seen a few times. V gene TRBV7-2 combines with J gene TRBJ2-1; D is uncertain. Trimming pared 1 base from V and 4 bases from J, leaving 17 bases between. The CDR3 is 17 amino acids. Germline CDR1 reads SGHTA; CDR2 reads FQGNSA. CDR3 residues: CASSLGRLAVLYNEQFF. The CDR3 DNA is TGTGCCAGCAGCTTAGGCCGACTGGCGGTCCTGTACAATGAGCAGTTCTTC. The full variable domain, with the rest looked up from reference TRBV7-2 and TRBJ2-1, is GAGVSQSPSNKVTEKGKDVELRCDPISGHTALYWYRQSLGQGLEFLIYFQGNSAPDKSGLPSDRFSAERTGGSVSTLTIQRTQQEDSAVYLCASSLGRLAVLYNEQFFGPGTRLTVL.

V and J are TRBV19 and TRBJ1-3; TRBD1 matches 7 bases. This CDR3 region has 14 residues. J gave up 5 bases and V 5 bases, and 6 bases lay outside the gene matches. Per the germline V gene, CDR1 is LNHDA and CDR2 is SQIVND (reference sequence). CDR3 amino acids: CASSSRDRRNTIYF. The CDR3 nucleotides are TGTGCCAGTAGTTCCCGGGACAGACGAAACACCATATATTTT.

The gene calls are TRBV28 and TRBJ1-3; no definite D call. V was trimmed by 6 bases and J by 7 bases, leaving 7 bases between them. Germline-derived CDR1 and CDR2 are MDHEN and SYDVKM. There are 11 residues in the CDR3. The CDR3 protein is CASRLHNTIYF. The CDR3, as DNA: TGTGCCAGCAGATTACATAACACCATATATTTT. Variable domain in full (rest from reference TRBV28 and TRBJ1-3): DVKVTQSSRYLVKRTGEKVFLECVQDMDHENMFWYRQDPGLGLRLIYFSYDVKMKEKGDIPEGYSVSREKKERFSLILESASTNQTSMYLCASRLHNTIYFGEGSWLTVV.

In regard to this clone: At one end the junction does not follow the germline gene, possibly because of a read error. The V call is TRBV2, the J call TRBJ1-2, with no clear D. The CDR3 is 12 amino acids. Germline CDR1 SNHLY, CDR2 FYNNEI. The CDR3, as DNA: TGTGCCAGCAGGGAAGACGGCTATGGCTACACCTTC. Its protein product is CASREDGYGYTF.

The chain links TRBV7-6 to TRBJ2-2; 7 positions agree with TRBD1. The ends lost 5 bases at V and 1 base at J; junction bases unmatched: 4. Per germline, CDR1 SGHVS and CDR2 FNYEAQ. The CDR3 length is 15 residues. This CDR3 is CASSEGGLNTGELFF. The CDR3 nucleotides are TGTGCCAGCAGCGAAGGGGGCCTGAACACCGGGGAGCTGTTTTTT.